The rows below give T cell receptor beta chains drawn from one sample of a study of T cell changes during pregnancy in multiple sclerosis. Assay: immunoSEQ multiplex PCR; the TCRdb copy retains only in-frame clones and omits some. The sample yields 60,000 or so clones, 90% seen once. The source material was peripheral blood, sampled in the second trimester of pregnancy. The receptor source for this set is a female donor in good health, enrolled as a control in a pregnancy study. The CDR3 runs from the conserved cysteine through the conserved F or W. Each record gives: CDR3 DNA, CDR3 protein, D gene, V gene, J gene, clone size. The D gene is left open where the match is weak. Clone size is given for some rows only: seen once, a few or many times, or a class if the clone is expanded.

CDR3nt: TGCAGTGCTCTCTATGTCGGGGAGCTGTTTTTT
CDR3aa: CSALYVGELFF
d_gene: NA
v_gene: TRBV20-1
j_gene: TRBJ2-2
abundance: once

CDR3nt: TGTGCCAGCAGTCCAGATCTAGGCACAGATACGCAGTATTTT
CDR3aa: CASSPDLGTDTQYF
d_gene: NA
v_gene: TRBV9
j_gene: TRBJ2-3
abundance: NA

CDR3nt: TGTGCCAGGGATGCTGGGGGCCTCCCCTACGAGCAGTACTTC
CDR3aa: CARDAGGLPYEQYF
d_gene: NA
v_gene: TRBV6-4
j_gene: TRBJ2-7
abundance: NA

CDR3nt: TGTGCCAGCGGCCAGAACACCGGGGAGCTGTTTTTT
CDR3aa: CASGQNTGELFF
d_gene: NA
v_gene: TRBV27
j_gene: TRBJ2-2
abundance: once

CDR3nt: TGCGCCAGCAGCTTCGGGATGAACTACGAGCAGTACTTC
CDR3aa: CASSFGMNYEQYF
d_gene: NA
v_gene: TRBV5-1
j_gene: TRBJ2-7
abundance: once

CDR3nt: TGTGCCAGTAGTACTTCCGGGACAGGGGTCTACGAGCAGTACTTC
CDR3aa: CASSTSGTGVYEQYF
d_gene: TRBD1
v_gene: TRBV19
j_gene: TRBJ2-7
abundance: NA

CDR3nt: TGTGCCAGCAGCGTAGGTGGCGGGGGGGCCTATGAGCAGTTCTTC
CDR3aa: CASSVGGGGAYEQFF
d_gene: TRBD2
v_gene: TRBV9
j_gene: TRBJ2-1
abundance: NA

CDR3nt: TGTGCCAGCAGTGAGGCTAACGCGGATGGCACAGATACGCAGTATTTT
CDR3aa: CASSEANADGTDTQYF
d_gene: NA
v_gene: TRBV6-4
j_gene: TRBJ2-3
abundance: NA

CDR3nt: TGCGCCAGCAGCTTGGGCGGACAGGTCATACCTGAAGCTTTCTTT
CDR3aa: CASSLGGQVIPEAFF
d_gene: TRBD1
v_gene: TRBV5-1
j_gene: TRBJ1-1
abundance: NA

CDR3nt: TGTGCCAGTAGTGCTACGGGACTAGCGGGAGTATCAGGGGTGAGAAATGAGCAGTTCTTC
CDR3aa: CASSATGLAGVSGVRNEQFF
d_gene: TRBD2
v_gene: TRBV19
j_gene: TRBJ2-1
abundance: NA

CDR3nt: TGTGCCAGTAGCACGTGGACAGGGAATGGCTACACCTTC
CDR3aa: CASSTWTGNGYTF
d_gene: TRBD1
v_gene: TRBV19
j_gene: TRBJ1-2
abundance: NA

CDR3nt: TGTGCCAGCATAGACAGTAACTATGGCTACACCTTC
CDR3aa: CASIDSNYGYTF
d_gene: NA
v_gene: TRBV6-6
j_gene: TRBJ1-2
abundance: few

CDR3nt: TGTGCCAGCAGAGTAACAGGGGGGGCAGGTGTACGCACTGAAGCTTTCTTT
CDR3aa: CASRVTGGAGVRTEAFF
d_gene: TRBD1
v_gene: TRBV4-2
j_gene: TRBJ1-1
abundance: NA

CDR3nt: TGCGCCAGCAGCCAAGTCGGGTTGGATACGCAGTATTTT
CDR3aa: CASSQVGLDTQYF
d_gene: NA
v_gene: TRBV4-1
j_gene: TRBJ2-3
abundance: NA

CDR3nt: TGTGCCAGCAGCTTAGCAGGGGAGGGGGACTACGAGCAGTACTTC
CDR3aa: CASSLAGEGDYEQYF
d_gene: NA
v_gene: TRBV7-2
j_gene: TRBJ2-7
abundance: NA

CDR3nt: TGTGCCAGCAGCGCGACAGGGGCGGGCACTGAAGCTTTCTTT
CDR3aa: CASSATGAGTEAFF
d_gene: TRBD1
v_gene: TRBV2
j_gene: TRBJ1-1
abundance: NA

CDR3nt: TGTGCCAGCACCGGCGGACAGCCCTACGAGCAGTACTTC
CDR3aa: CASTGGQPYEQYF
d_gene: NA
v_gene: TRBV11-3
j_gene: TRBJ2-7
abundance: NA

CDR3nt: TGTGCCAGCAGCTCTCTAGCGGGGGGCTCCTACGAGCAGTACTTC
CDR3aa: CASSSLAGGSYEQYF
d_gene: TRBD2
v_gene: TRBV11-2
j_gene: TRBJ2-7
abundance: NA

CDR3nt: TGTGCCAGCATAGGTGAGGCGGGGGACCATAAAACAGATACGCAGTATTTT
CDR3aa: CASIGEAGDHKTDTQYF
d_gene: TRBD2
v_gene: TRBV5-6
j_gene: TRBJ2-3
abundance: NA

CDR3nt: TGTGCCAGCAGTGAACCGGGGGGGCCCTACAATGAGCAGTTCTTC
CDR3aa: CASSEPGGPYNEQFF
d_gene: TRBD2
v_gene: TRBV25-1
j_gene: TRBJ2-1
abundance: NA

CDR3nt: TGTGCCAGCAGTTTTCCCCCCGGGACAGGGGGCTCCTACGAGCAGTACTTC
CDR3aa: CASSFPPGTGGSYEQYF
d_gene: TRBD1
v_gene: TRBV28
j_gene: TRBJ2-7
abundance: NA

CDR3nt: TGTGCCAGCAGCTTACGAGGGAACACTGAAGCTTTCTTT
CDR3aa: CASSLRGNTEAFF
d_gene: NA
v_gene: TRBV5-6
j_gene: TRBJ1-1
abundance: NA

CDR3nt: TGTGCCAGCAGTTACGCCCCTAGCGGGGGGTACGAGCAGTACTTC
CDR3aa: CASSYAPSGGYEQYF
d_gene: TRBD2
v_gene: TRBV6-5
j_gene: TRBJ2-7
abundance: NA

CDR3nt: TGTGCCAGCAGCCGACAGGGGGAAGATACGCAGTATTTT
CDR3aa: CASSRQGEDTQYF
d_gene: TRBD1
v_gene: TRBV28
j_gene: TRBJ2-3
abundance: NA

CDR3nt: TGTGCCAGCAGCTGGACAGGGGCCGCAGATACGCAGTATTTT
CDR3aa: CASSWTGAADTQYF
d_gene: TRBD1
v_gene: TRBV5-6
j_gene: TRBJ2-3
abundance: once

CDR3nt: TGTGCCAGCTCACGAAGAACAGGGGGGGATGTAGTGGATACGCAGTATTTT
CDR3aa: CASSRRTGGDVVDTQYF
d_gene: NA
v_gene: TRBV18
j_gene: TRBJ2-3
abundance: NA

CDR3nt: TGTGCCAGCAGCCCACAGCGGGAGAAGACCGGGGAGCTGTTTTTT
CDR3aa: CASSPQREKTGELFF
d_gene: TRBD2
v_gene: TRBV6-5
j_gene: TRBJ2-2
abundance: NA

CDR3nt: TGTGCCAGCAGCTTGGGACTAGCGGACCCAGATACGCAGTATTTT
CDR3aa: CASSLGLADPDTQYF
d_gene: TRBD2
v_gene: TRBV5-4
j_gene: TRBJ2-3
abundance: NA

CDR3nt: TGTGCCTGGAGTAGGGGCAGGCGCGATAATTCACCCCTCCACTTT
CDR3aa: CAWSRGRRDNSPLHF
d_gene: NA
v_gene: TRBV30
j_gene: TRBJ1-6
abundance: few

CDR3nt: TGCGCCAGCAGCTCAATTACAGGTTACGAGCAGTACTTC
CDR3aa: CASSSITGYEQYF
d_gene: NA
v_gene: TRBV5-1
j_gene: TRBJ2-7
abundance: NA

CDR3nt: TGTGCCAGCTCACCCGACAGACATAATGAAAAACTGTTTTTT
CDR3aa: CASSPDRHNEKLFF
d_gene: NA
v_gene: TRBV18
j_gene: TRBJ1-4
abundance: NA

CDR3nt: TGCAGCGTTCAGGGTTCCGGGGAGCTGTTTTTT
CDR3aa: CSVQGSGELFF
d_gene: NA
v_gene: TRBV29-1
j_gene: TRBJ2-2
abundance: NA

CDR3nt: TGCGCCAGCAGCCCTTCAGGTGTTGGCTACACCTTC
CDR3aa: CASSPSGVGYTF
d_gene: NA
v_gene: TRBV4-1
j_gene: TRBJ1-2
abundance: NA

CDR3nt: TGTGCCACCGCACTACGACAGGACTACGAGCAGTACTTC
CDR3aa: CATALRQDYEQYF
d_gene: NA
v_gene: TRBV5-6
j_gene: TRBJ2-7
abundance: NA

CDR3nt: TGTGCCAGCAGCTTAGGCCCCACAGGGTCACGGCAGGGCAATGAGCAGTTCTTC
CDR3aa: CASSLGPTGSRQGNEQFF
d_gene: NA
v_gene: TRBV7-9
j_gene: TRBJ2-1
abundance: NA

CDR3nt: TGTGCCAGCAGTACTACGGTCTATGGCTACACCTTC
CDR3aa: CASSTTVYGYTF
d_gene: NA
v_gene: TRBV28
j_gene: TRBJ1-2
abundance: NA

CDR3nt: TGTGCCAGCGGCGGCAGGGCGGTCTATGGCTACACCTTC
CDR3aa: CASGGRAVYGYTF
d_gene: NA
v_gene: TRBV2
j_gene: TRBJ1-2
abundance: NA

CDR3nt: TGTGCCAGCAGCTTAGGGACAAGGCGGTTTGGCTACACCTTC
CDR3aa: CASSLGTRRFGYTF
d_gene: NA
v_gene: TRBV7-2
j_gene: TRBJ1-2
abundance: NA

CDR3nt: TGCAGCGTTGAATCGCCGGGACAAGGTTCCACCGGGGAGCTGTTTTTT
CDR3aa: CSVESPGQGSTGELFF
d_gene: NA
v_gene: TRBV29-1
j_gene: TRBJ2-2
abundance: NA

CDR3nt: TGTGCCAGCAGTTTACGACCAGCGGGACCCTTGGGGCAGACCCAGTACTTC
CDR3aa: CASSLRPAGPLGQTQYF
d_gene: TRBD2
v_gene: TRBV27
j_gene: TRBJ2-5
abundance: once

CDR3nt: TGTGCCAGCAGCTTAATTGTAGCGGGTTTGAACAATGAGCAGTTCTTC
CDR3aa: CASSLIVAGLNNEQFF
d_gene: TRBD2
v_gene: TRBV7-6
j_gene: TRBJ2-1
abundance: NA

CDR3nt: TGTGCTAGCAGCAGTAGCGGGCCGGGTCAAGAGACCCAGTACTTC
CDR3aa: CASSSSGPGQETQYF
d_gene: TRBD2
v_gene: TRBV7-7
j_gene: TRBJ2-5
abundance: NA

CDR3nt: TGCAGCGTTGAAGATACGGGAAAACTGTTTTTT
CDR3aa: CSVEDTGKLFF
d_gene: NA
v_gene: TRBV29-1
j_gene: TRBJ1-4
abundance: NA

CDR3nt: TGTGCCAGCAGTTTTTCTTATAGGGGTGAGGCCCAGTACTTC
CDR3aa: CASSFSYRGEAQYF
d_gene: NA
v_gene: TRBV27
j_gene: TRBJ2-5
abundance: NA